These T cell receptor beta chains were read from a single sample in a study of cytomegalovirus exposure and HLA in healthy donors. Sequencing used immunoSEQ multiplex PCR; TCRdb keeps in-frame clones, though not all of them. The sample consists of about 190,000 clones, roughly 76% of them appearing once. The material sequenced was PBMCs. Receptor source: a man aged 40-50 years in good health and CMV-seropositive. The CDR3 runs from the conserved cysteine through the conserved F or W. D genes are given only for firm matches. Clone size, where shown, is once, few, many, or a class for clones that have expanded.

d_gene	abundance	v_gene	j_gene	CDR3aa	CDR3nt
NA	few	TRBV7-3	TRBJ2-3	CASSSSTDTQYF	TGTGCCAGCAGCTCCTCTACAGATACGCAGTATTTT
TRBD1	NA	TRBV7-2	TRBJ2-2	CASRLQGSPGELFF	TGTGCCAGCAGACTACAGGGGTCTCCCGGGGAGCTGTTTTTT
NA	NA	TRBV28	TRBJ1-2	CASSLVQENYGYTF	TGTGCCAGCAGTTTAGTACAGGAAAACTATGGCTACACCTTC
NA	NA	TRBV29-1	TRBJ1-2	CSVEGRRGRVWWNYGYTF	TGCAGCGTTGAAGGAAGGAGGGGCAGGGTATGGTGGAACTATGGCTACACCTTC
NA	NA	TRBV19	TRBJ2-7	CASSTGSGSYEQYF	TGTGCCAGTAGTACCGGTTCGGGGAGCTACGAGCAGTACTTC
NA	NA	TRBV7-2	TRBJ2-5	CASSLFRQQETQYF	TGTGCCAGCAGCTTATTCCGACAACAAGAGACCCAGTACTTC
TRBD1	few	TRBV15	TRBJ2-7	CATSRDRQGSYEQYF	TGTGCCACCAGCAGAGACCGACAGGGCTCCTACGAGCAGTACTTC
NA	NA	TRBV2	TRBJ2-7	CASEGRAGLGEQYF	TGTGCCAGCGAAGGCAGGGCAGGCTTAGGCGAGCAGTACTTC
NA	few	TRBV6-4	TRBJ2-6	CASSDSGGSGANVLTF	TGTGCCAGCAGTGACTCGGGGGGCTCTGGGGCCAACGTCCTGACTTTC
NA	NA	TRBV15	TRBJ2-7	CATSRVDNRYEQYF	TGTGCCACCAGCAGAGTAGACAACCGCTACGAGCAGTACTTC
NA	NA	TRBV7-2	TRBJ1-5	CASSFRKENQPQHF	TGTGCCAGCAGCTTCCGTAAGGAGAATCAGCCCCAGCATTTT
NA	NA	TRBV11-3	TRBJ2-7	CASSLDRGPSYEQYF	TGTGCCAGCAGCTTAGATCGCGGGCCCTCCTACGAGCAGTACTTC
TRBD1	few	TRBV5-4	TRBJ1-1	CASSLTGVKGTEAFF	TGTGCCAGCAGCCTGACAGGGGTGAAAGGCACTGAAGCTTTCTTT
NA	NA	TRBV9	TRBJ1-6	CASSGAGNSPLHF	TGTGCCAGCAGCGGAGCAGGGAATTCACCCCTCCACTTT
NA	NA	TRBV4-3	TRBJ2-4	CASSQGWRAASIQYF	TGCGCCAGCAGCCAAGGATGGAGGGCAGCCAGCATTCAGTACTTC
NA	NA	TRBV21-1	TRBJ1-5	CAGWGENQPQHF	TGTGCCGGATGGGGGGAAAATCAGCCCCAGCATTTT
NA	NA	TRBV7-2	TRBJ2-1	CASSLWLLDERQFF	TGTGCCAGCAGCTTATGGCTCCTTGACGAGCGGCAGTTCTTC
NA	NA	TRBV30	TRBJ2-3	CAWSEGGASTDTQYF	TGTGCCTGGAGTGAGGGCGGGGCAAGCACAGATACGCAGTATTTT
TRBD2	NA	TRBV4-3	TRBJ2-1	CASSQVASGGFNEQFF	TGCGCCAGCAGCCAAGTGGCTAGCGGGGGGTTCAATGAGCAGTTCTTC
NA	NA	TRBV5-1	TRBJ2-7	CASSFRETDYEQYF	TGCGCCAGCAGCTTCAGGGAAACGGACTACGAGCAGTACTTC
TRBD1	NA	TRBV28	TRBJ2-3	CASSPGQQSSTDTQYF	TGTGCCAGCAGTCCGGGACAGCAATCTAGCACAGATACGCAGTATTTT
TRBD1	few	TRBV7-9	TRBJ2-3	CASSRQGGNTQYF	TGTGCCAGCAGTCGACAGGGGGGGAATACGCAGTATTTT
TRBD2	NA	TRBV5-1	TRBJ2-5	CASSLHRLAGGIIETQYF	TGCGCCAGCAGCCTCCACCGACTAGCGGGGGGCATCATTGAGACCCAGTACTTC
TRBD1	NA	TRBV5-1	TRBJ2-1	CASSLVAQGGNEQFF	TGCGCCAGCAGCTTGGTAGCACAGGGGGGCAATGAGCAGTTCTTC
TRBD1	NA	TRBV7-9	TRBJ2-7	CASSLVTGSYEQYF	TGTGCCAGCAGCTTGGTGACAGGGTCCTACGAGCAGTACTTC
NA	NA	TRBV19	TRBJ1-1	CASSIVAHHAEAFF	TGTGCCAGTAGTATAGTGGCCCATCACGCTGAAGCTTTCTTT
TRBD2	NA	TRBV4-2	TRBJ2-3	CASSQDVSGGALADTQYF	TGTGCCAGCAGCCAAGACGTTAGCGGGGGGGCCCTGGCAGATACGCAGTATTTT
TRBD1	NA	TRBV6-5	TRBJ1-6	CASQGAARSPLHF	TGTGCCAGCCAGGGGGCGGCCAGATCACCCCTCCACTTT
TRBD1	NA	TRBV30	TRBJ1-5	CAWTPRGLYSNQPQHF	TGTGCCTGGACCCCGAGGGGGCTATATAGCAATCAGCCCCAGCATTTT
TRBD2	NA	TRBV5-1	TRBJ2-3	CASSLAPTSGGEQYF	TGCGCCAGCAGCTTGGCCCCCACTAGCGGGGGTGAGCAGTATTTT
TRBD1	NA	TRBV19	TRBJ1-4	CASSIHGGQGIFRGLFF	TGTGCCAGTAGTATCCACGGGGGACAGGGGATATTCAGGGGACTGTTTTTT